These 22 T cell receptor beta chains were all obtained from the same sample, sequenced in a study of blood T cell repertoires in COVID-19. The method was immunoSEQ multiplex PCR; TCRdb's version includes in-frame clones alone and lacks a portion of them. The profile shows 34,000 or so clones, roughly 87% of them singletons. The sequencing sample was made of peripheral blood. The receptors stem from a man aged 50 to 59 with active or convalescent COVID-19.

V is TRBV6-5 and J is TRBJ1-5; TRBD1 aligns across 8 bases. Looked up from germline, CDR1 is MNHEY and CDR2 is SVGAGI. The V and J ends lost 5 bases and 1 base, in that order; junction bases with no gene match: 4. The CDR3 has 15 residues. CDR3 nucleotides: TGTGCCAGCAGTCGGACAGGGATGAGCAATCAGCCCCAGCATTTT. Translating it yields CASSRTGMSNQPQHF.

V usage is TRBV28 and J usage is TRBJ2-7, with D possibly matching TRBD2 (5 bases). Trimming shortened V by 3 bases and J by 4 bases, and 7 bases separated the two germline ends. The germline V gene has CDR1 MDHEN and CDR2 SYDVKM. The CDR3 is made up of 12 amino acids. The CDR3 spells CASSLLAYEQYF. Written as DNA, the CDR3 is TGTGCCAGCAGTTTGCTAGCTTACGAGCAGTACTTC.

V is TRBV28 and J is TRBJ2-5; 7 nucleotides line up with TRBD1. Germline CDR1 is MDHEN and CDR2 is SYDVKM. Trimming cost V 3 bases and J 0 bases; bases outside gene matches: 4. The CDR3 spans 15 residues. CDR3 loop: CASSFPDRDQETQYF. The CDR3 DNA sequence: TGTGCCAGCAGTTTCCCAGACAGGGACCAAGAGACCCAGTACTTC.

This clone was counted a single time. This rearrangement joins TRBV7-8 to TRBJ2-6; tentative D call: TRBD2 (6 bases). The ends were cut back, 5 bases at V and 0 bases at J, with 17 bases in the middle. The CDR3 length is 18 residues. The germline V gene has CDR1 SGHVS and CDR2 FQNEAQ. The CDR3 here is CASSPRRAGYSGANVLTF. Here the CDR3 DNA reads TGTGCCAGCAGCCCTCGTAGAGCGGGCTACTCTGGGGCCAACGTCCTGACTTTC.

In DNA form, the CDR3 reads TGTGCCAGCAGTTGGTTACAGGGGATTAGGTACGGGGAGCTGTTTTTT. It is translated as CASSWLQGIRYGELFF. The V and J genes are TRBV28 and TRBJ2-2; 7 bases are shared with TRBD1. Germline-derived CDR1 and CDR2 are MDHEN and SYDVKM. V lost 4 bases, J lost 7 bases, and 12 bases stayed unmatched. There are 16 residues in the CDR3.

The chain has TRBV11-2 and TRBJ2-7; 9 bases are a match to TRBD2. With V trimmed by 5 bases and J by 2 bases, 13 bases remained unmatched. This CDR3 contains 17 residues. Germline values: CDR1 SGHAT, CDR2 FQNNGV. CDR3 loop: CASSHGPRLAVAYEQYF. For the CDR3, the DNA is TGTGCCAGCAGCCACGGTCCAAGACTAGCGGTAGCCTACGAGCAGTACTTC.

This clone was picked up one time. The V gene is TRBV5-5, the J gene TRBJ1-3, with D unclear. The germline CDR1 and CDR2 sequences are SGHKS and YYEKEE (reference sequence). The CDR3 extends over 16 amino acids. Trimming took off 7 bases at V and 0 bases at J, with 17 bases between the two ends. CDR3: CASHKLVPLSGNTIYF. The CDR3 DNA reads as TGTGCCAGCCACAAGCTAGTCCCCCTCTCTGGAAACACCATATATTTT.

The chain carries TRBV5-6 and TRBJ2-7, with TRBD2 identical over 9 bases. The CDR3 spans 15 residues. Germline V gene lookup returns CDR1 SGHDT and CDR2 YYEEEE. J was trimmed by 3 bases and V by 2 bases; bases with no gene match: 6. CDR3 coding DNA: TGTGCCAGCAGCTTCCTTAGCGGGAGAGGCTACGAGCAGTACTTC. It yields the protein CASSFLSGRGYEQYF. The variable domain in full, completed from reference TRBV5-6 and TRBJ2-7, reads DAGVTQSPTHLIKTRGQQVTLRCSPKSGHDTVSWYQQALGQGPQFIFQYYEEEERQRGNFPDRFSGHQFPNYSSELNVNALLLGDSALYLCASSFLSGRGYEQYFGPGTRLTVT.

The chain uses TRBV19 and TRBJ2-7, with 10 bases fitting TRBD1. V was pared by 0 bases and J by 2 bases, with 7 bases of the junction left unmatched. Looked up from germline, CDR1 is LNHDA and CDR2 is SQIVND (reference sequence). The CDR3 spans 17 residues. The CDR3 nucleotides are TGTGCCAGTAGTATAGATGAGTGGGACAGGGGACCCTACGAGCAGTACTTC. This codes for CASSIDEWDRGPYEQYF.

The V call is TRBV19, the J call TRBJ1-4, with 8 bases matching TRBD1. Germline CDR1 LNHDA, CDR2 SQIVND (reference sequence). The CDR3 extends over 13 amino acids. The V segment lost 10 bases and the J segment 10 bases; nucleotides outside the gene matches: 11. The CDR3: CATAGRGQAKLFF. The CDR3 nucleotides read TGTGCCACCGCGGGCAGGGGGCAGGCAAAACTGTTTTTT.

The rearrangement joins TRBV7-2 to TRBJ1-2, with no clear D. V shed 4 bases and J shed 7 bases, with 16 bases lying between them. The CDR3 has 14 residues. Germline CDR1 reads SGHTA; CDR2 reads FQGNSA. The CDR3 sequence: CASSSLGVTGGYTF. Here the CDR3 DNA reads TGTGCCAGCAGCTCACTCGGAGTAACGGGTGGCTACACCTTC. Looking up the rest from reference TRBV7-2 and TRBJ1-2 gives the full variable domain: GAGVSQSPSNKVTEKGKDVELRCDPISGHTALYWYRQSLGQGLEFLIYFQGNSAPDKSGLPSDRFSAERTGGSVSTLTIQRTQQEDSAVYLCASSSLGVTGGYTFGSGTRLTVV.

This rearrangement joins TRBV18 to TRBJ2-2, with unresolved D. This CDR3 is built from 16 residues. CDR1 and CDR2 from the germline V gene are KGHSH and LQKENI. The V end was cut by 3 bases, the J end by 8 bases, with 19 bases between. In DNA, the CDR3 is TGTGCCAGCTCACCTCCGGCGGCAGTAGTAGGAGGGGAGCTGTTTTTT. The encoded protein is CASSPPAAVVGGELFF.

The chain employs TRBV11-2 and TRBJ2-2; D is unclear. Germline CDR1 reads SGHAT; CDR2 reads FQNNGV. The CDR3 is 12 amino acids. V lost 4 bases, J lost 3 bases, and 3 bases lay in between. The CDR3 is CASSSDTGELFF. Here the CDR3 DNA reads TGTGCCAGCAGCTCAGACACCGGGGAGCTGTTTTTT.

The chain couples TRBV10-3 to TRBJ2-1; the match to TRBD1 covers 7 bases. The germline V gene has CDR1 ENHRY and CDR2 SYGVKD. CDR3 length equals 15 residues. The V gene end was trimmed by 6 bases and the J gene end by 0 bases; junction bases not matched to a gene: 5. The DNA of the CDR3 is TGTGCCATCAGACAGGGGAAGAGCTCCTACAATGAGCAGTTCTTC. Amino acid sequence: CAIRQGKSSYNEQFF.

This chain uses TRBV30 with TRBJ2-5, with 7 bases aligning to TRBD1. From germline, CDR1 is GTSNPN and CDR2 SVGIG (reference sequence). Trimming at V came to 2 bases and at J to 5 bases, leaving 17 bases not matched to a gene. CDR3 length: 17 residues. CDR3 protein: CAWSLGQSGLEAETQYF. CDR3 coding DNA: TGTGCCTGGAGTTTGGGACAGAGCGGTTTAGAGGCCGAGACCCAGTACTTC.

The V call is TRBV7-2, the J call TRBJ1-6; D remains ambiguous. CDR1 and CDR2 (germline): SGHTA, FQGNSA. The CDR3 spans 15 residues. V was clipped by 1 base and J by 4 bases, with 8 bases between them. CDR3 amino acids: CASSLGEVYNSPLHF. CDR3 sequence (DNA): TGTGCCAGCAGCTTAGGAGAGGTTTATAATTCACCCCTCCACTTT. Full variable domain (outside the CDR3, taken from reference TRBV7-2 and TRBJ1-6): GAGVSQSPSNKVTEKGKDVELRCDPISGHTALYWYRQSLGQGLEFLIYFQGNSAPDKSGLPSDRFSAERTGGSVSTLTIQRTQQEDSAVYLCASSLGEVYNSPLHFGNGTRLTVT.

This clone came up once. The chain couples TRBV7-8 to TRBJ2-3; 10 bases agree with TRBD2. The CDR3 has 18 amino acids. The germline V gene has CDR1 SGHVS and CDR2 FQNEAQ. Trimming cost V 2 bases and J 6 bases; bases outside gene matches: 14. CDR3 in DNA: TGTGCCAGCAGCTTAAAACGGGCTAGCGGGAGTGGCATCGATACGCAGTATTTT. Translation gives CASSLKRASGSGIDTQYF.

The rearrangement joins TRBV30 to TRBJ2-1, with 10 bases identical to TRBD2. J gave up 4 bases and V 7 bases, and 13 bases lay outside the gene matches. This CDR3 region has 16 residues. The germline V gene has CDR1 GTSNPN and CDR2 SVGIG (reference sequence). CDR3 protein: CASGASGSGAYNEQFF. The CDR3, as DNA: TGTGCCTCCGGGGCTAGCGGGAGTGGGGCGTACAATGAGCAGTTCTTC.

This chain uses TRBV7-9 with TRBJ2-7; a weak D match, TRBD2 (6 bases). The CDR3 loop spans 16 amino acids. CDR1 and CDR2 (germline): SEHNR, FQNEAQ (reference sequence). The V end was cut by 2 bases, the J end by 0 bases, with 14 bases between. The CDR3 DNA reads TGTGCCAGCAGCTTAAGGCGGGGCCAGGACTCCTACGAGCAGTACTTC. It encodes CASSLRRGQDSYEQYF.

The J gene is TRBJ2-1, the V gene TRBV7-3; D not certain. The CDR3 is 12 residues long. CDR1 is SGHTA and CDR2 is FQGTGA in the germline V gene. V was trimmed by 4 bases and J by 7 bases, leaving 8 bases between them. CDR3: CASSSKVNEQFF. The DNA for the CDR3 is TGTGCCAGCAGCTCTAAAGTGAATGAGCAGTTCTTC.

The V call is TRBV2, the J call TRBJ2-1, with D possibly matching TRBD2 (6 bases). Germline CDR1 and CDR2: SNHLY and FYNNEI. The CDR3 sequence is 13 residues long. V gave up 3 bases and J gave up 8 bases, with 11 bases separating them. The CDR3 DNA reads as TGTGCCAGCAGTGAGTCTAGCGACCATGAGCAGTTCTTC. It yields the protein CASSESSDHEQFF.

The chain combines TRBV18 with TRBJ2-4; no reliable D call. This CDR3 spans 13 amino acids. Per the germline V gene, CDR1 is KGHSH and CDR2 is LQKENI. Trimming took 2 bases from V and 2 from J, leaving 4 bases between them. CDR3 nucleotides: TGTGCCAGCTCACCAGGGCCCAAAAACATTCAGTACTTC. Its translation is CASSPGPKNIQYF.